This T cell receptor (beta chain) was retrieved from a study of OX40 agonist ivuxolimab in advanced cancers. At the level of the study: Ivuxolimab doses were 0.01, 0.1, 0.3, 1.5, 3 or 10 mg/kg every 2 weeks.

Using immunoSEQ multiplex PCR, the repertoire was profiled, and TCRdb retains in-frame clones only, with some absent. This table has over 70,000 clones, around 90% appearing once. V was clipped by 1 base and J by 4 bases; unmatched bases: 6. CDR3 length: 16 residues. The germline V gene encodes CDR1 SGHVS and CDR2 FNYEAQ. Of note for this clone: Its specificity is unknown.

Whole-study results and caveats: By week 6 at 0.1 to 3.0 mg/kg, blood CD4+ and CD8+ T cells had expanded clonally. In the 0.1-3.0 mg/kg groups, partial responders showed among the lowest expansion.

The TCR was taken from an adult with an advanced solid tumor such as melanoma, head and neck, liver or kidney cancer. The source material was CD4+ or CD8+ T cells sorted from blood, sampled in a trial of the OX40 agonist ivuxolimab. This chain uses TRBV7-6 with TRBJ2-3, with TRBD2 identical over 9 bases. CDR3 nucleotides: TGTGCCAGCAGCTTAGGCGCGGGAGGGCCAGCAGATACGCAGTATTTT. Translating gives CASSLGAGGPADTQYF.